This T cell receptor (beta chain) is drawn from a study of T cell responses to AZD1222 COVID-19 vaccine. Study conclusions and caveats: Clonal diversity may have been underestimated in mostly white British donors. Repertoires were obtained only post-peak T cell response. Regions 160-218 and 743-854 held dominance among vaccine-associated CD4 TCRs, which spanned spike.

A word on this clone: Its antigen is still unknown.

Method: immunoSEQ multiplex PCR; TCRdb's copy keeps in-frame clones and lacks some. This table holds approximately 73,000 clones, 70% to 85% found once. Germline CDR1 MNHEY, CDR2 SVGEGT. The CDR3 totals 11 residues. V was shortened by 6 bases and J by 7 bases, with 9 bases between the two germline ends. The source is an adult in good health. J is TRBJ1-2 and V is TRBV6-2 or TRBV6-3, with D uncertain. Specimen: peripheral blood, collected on day 0 of AZD1222 vaccination. The CDR3 sequence: CASSKEVGYTF. The CDR3 DNA follows: TGTGCCAGCAGCAAAGAGGTTGGCTACACCTTC.